This is a list of T cell receptor beta chains from one sample in a study of vaccination and CD4 T cells after COVID-19. TCRdb analysed the PCR reads with MiXCR anew, one entry per CDR3 protein. This sample yields about 20,000 distinct CDR3 sequences, of which roughly two fifths are seen a single time; approximately 6.6% belongs to the top ten. Antigen specificity for these receptors is unknown. The sequenced sample was CD4+ T cells from blood, cultured in vitro, obtained after SARS-CoV-2 vaccination. These receptors were obtained from a human donor who had recovered from COVID-19. CDR3s include the opening cysteine and the closing phenylalanine or tryptophan. D genes are given only for firm matches. The size entry is marked missing in some rows and otherwise reads once, few, many or a size class.

J gene	V gene	clone size	D gene	CDR3 DNA	CDR3 protein
TRBJ1-2	TRBV5-6	once	.	TGTGCCAGCAGCTCTACATCTAACTATGGCTACACCTTC	CASSSTSNYGYTF
TRBJ2-5	TRBV20-1	.	TRBD1	TGCAGTGCTATTTACCGGGACAGGGCCCAAGAGACCCAGTACTTC	CSAIYRDRAQETQYF
TRBJ2-5	TRBV11-2	few	.	TGTGCCAGCAGCTTAGCCAACGGCCAAGAGACCCAGTACTTC	CASSLANGQETQYF
TRBJ1-6	TRBV11-2	.	.	TGTGCCAGCAGCCGGTACCCGCAGGATACCTCCTATAATTCACCCCTCCACTTT	CASSRYPQDTSYNSPLHF
TRBJ1-1	TRBV2	.	.	TGTGCCAGCATCTTATATCAGGGGAGCACTGAAGCTTTCTTT	CASILYQGSTEAFF
TRBJ1-6	TRBV15	few	.	TGTGCCACCAGCAGAGTTCGGGGAAATTCACCCCTCCACTTT	CATSRVRGNSPLHF
TRBJ1-2	TRBV7-3	.	.	TGTGCCAGCAGCTTAGAGAGCGGACGCGGCTACACCTTC	CASSLESGRGYTF
TRBJ1-6	TRBV10-3	few	.	TGTGCCATCAGTGAGATACTGCTCGGGGGCCATAATTCACCCCTCCACTTT	CAISEILLGGHNSPLHF
TRBJ2-5	TRBV24-1	.	.	TGTGCCACCAGTGATCCGGACAGCCAAGAGACCCAGTACTTC	CATSDPDSQETQYF
TRBJ1-2	TRBV10-1	.	.	TGCGCCATCCACGGACAGCGTGGCTACACCTTC	CAIHGQRGYTF
TRBJ1-3	TRBV6-5	.	.	TGTGCCAGCAGTTACTCAAGCTCTGGAAACACCATATATTTT	CASSYSSSGNTIYF
TRBJ1-1	TRBV10-3	few	.	TGTGCCACTAAGACAGCTCCGACTGAAGCTTTCTTT	CATKTAPTEAFF
TRBJ2-5	TRBV7-9	.	.	TGTGCCAGCAGCTTAGCGCCCCCGGCAGAAGAGACCCAGTACTTC	CASSLAPPAEETQYF
TRBJ1-1	TRBV11-2	.	.	TGTGCCAGCAGCTTAGATTTGTCGGTCGAAGCTTTCTTT	CASSLDLSVEAFF
TRBJ2-7	TRBV2	.	.	TGTGCCAGCAGTTCCCACGTGTACGAGCAGTACTTC	CASSSHVYEQYF
TRBJ2-5	TRBV5-5	.	TRBD1	TGTGCCAGCAACAACAGGGGGCCCCAAGAGACCCAGTACTTC	CASNNRGPQETQYF
TRBJ2-5	TRBV7-2	few	TRBD1	TGTGCCAGCAGCTTAGCCGGGACAGGGGAAGAGACCCAGTACTTC	CASSLAGTGEETQYF
TRBJ2-5	TRBV6-4	few	.	TGTGCCAGCAGTGACTCGTTAGAAATGGACCCCGGTCAGTCAAGGGGAGAGACCCAGTACTTC	CASSDSLEMDPGQSRGETQYF
TRBJ2-1	TRBV28	once	.	TGTGCCAGCAGTCCGACCAAAACAGGGAGCTCCTACAATGAGCAGTTCTTC	CASSPTKTGSSYNEQFF
TRBJ2-1	TRBV28	few	TRBD2	TGTGCCAGCAGTTGGACTAGCGGGAGCATAACCCACAATGAGCAGTTCTTC	CASSWTSGSITHNEQFF
TRBJ2-7	TRBV7-9	.	.	TGTGCCAGCAGCCCAGAGACAGCTTCCTACGAGCAGTACTTC	CASSPETASYEQYF
TRBJ2-5	TRBV4-1	.	TRBD2	TGCGCCAGCAGCCAACCTGGACTAGCGGGGCGCCGGGAGACCCAGTACTTC	CASSQPGLAGRRETQYF
TRBJ1-6	TRBV19	few	TRBD1	TGTGCCAGTAGACAGGACAGGGGTCTTAATTCACCCCTCCACTTT	CASRQDRGLNSPLHF
TRBJ2-7	TRBV10-3	few	TRBD2	TGTGCCATCAGTGAGTCGTTCCTAACGGGGGGAAAACGGTACGAGCAGTACTTC	CAISESFLTGGKRYEQYF
TRBJ1-1	TRBV7-6	few	.	TGTGCCAGCAGCTTATCTCTAGGTTCGCGAGGACCGAACACTGAAGCTTTCTTT	CASSLSLGSRGPNTEAFF
TRBJ1-1	TRBV11-3	.	TRBD1	TGTGCCAGCAGCGATATCATACAGGGGGCAAGGGCTTTCTTT	CASSDIIQGARAFF